Listed below are T cell receptor beta chains from one sample, sequenced in a study of shared clonotypes between healthy human individuals. Produced via immunoSEQ multiplex PCR; TCRdb's table is partial and in-frame only. The profile shows 550,000 to 800,000 clones, under 80% of them singletons. Specimen: memory CD4+ T cells sorted from blood. These receptors were taken from a woman in her twenties or thirties in good health. CDR3s include the opening cysteine and the closing phenylalanine or tryptophan. The order of the fields is D gene, clone size, V gene, J gene, CDR3 protein, CDR3 DNA. A D gene is named only where the DNA matches it firmly. Clone size is given for some rows only: seen once, a few or many times, or a class if the clone is expanded.

>-|-|TRBV28|TRBJ1-1
CASRLIRLQGTEAFF
TGTGCCAGCAGACTGATCCGCCTACAGGGTACTGAAGCTTTCTTT
>-|-|TRBV29-1|TRBJ1-5
CSVASGGNQPQHF
TGCAGCGTCGCCTCTGGGGGCAATCAGCCCCAGCATTTT
>TRBD2|once|TRBV4-2|TRBJ2-3
CASSQGGVAGGVRTDTQYF
TGTGCCAGCAGCCAAGGGGGGGTAGCGGGAGGTGTCCGCACAGATACGCAGTATTTT
>-|-|TRBV7-3|TRBJ1-3
CASSSAAGNTIYF
TGTGCCAGCAGCTCAGCTGCTGGAAACACCATATATTTT
>-|many|TRBV28|TRBJ1-2
CATHPSTAIYGYTF
TGTGCCACCCACCCATCGACAGCCATCTATGGCTACACCTTC
>-|-|TRBV19|TRBJ2-2
CASSIPGNTGELFF
TGTGCCAGTAGTATTCCCGGGAACACCGGGGAGCTGTTTTTT
>-|-|TRBV19|TRBJ1-1
CASRRPDRNTEAFF
TGTGCCAGTAGACGACCGGACAGAAACACTGAAGCTTTCTTT
>-|-|TRBV28|TRBJ2-6
CASRSPGQANVLTF
TGTGCCAGCAGATCACCGGGACAGGCCAACGTCCTGACTTTC
>TRBD2|-|TRBV7-8|TRBJ2-7
CASSATSGAYEQYF
TGTGCCAGCAGTGCAACTAGCGGTGCCTACGAGCAGTACTTC
>-|few|TRBV2|TRBJ2-3
CANSQITDTQYF
TGTGCCAATTCGCAGATAACAGATACGCAGTATTTT
>-|-|TRBV18|TRBJ2-3
CASSLQGITDTQYF
TGTGCCAGCTCACTACAGGGTATCACAGATACGCAGTATTTT